Listed here is a single T cell receptor (beta chain). The data stem from a study of blood T cell repertoires in COVID-19. Study as a whole: The origin of the acute and convalescent COVID-19 samples was the United States, Italy and Spain. The cDNA or gDNA used as material had been derived from T cells, B-cell-depleted T cells, or PBMCs.

V was clipped by 9 bases and J by 2 bases, with 13 bases between them. Germline assignment: CDR1 KGHDR and CDR2 SFDVKD. The CDR3 has 13 residues. Authors' analysis steps: Amplification of reference gene primers provided the estimated nucleated cell counts. The data were produced by immunoSEQ multiplex PCR, yet TCRdb's version contains in-frame clones alone and is incomplete. V and J calls and clone size follow that table, whereas D and trimming were derived from the DNA. The sample contains about 180,000 clones, around 85% of which appear only once. This receptor was obtained from a man in his fifties with active or convalescent COVID-19. V gene TRBV24-1 combines with J gene TRBJ2-7; D is perhaps TRBD2 (5 bases). The sequencing sample was made of peripheral blood. DNA for the CDR3: TGTGCCACCTTAAATAAGCGGACCTACGAGCAGTACTTC. Protein sequence: CATLNKRTYEQYF.